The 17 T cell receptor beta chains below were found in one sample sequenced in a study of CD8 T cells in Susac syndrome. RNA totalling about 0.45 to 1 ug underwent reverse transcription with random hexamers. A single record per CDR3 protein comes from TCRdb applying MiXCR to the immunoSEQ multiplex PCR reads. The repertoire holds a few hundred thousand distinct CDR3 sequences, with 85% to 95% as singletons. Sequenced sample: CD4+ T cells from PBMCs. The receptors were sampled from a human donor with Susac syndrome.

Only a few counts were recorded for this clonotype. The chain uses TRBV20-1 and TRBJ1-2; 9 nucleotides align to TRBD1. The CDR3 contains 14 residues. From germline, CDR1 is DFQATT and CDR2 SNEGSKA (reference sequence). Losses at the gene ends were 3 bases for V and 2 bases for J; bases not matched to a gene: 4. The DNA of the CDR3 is TGCAGTGCTAGGCCTGGACAGGGGAACTATGGCTACACCTTC. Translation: CSARPGQGNYGYTF.

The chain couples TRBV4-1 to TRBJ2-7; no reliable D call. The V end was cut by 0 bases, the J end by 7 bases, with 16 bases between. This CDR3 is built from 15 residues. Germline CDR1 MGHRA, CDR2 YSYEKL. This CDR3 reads CASSQEPPRLGEQYF. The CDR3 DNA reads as TGCGCCAGCAGCCAAGAGCCCCCGCGGCTAGGGGAGCAGTACTTC.

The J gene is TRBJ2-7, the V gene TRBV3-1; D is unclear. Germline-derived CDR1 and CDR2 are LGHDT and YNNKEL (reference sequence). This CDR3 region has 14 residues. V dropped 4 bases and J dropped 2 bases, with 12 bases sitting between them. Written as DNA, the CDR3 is TGTGCCAGCAGCCCGTCGACCCTGGCCTACGAGCAGTACTTC. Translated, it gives CASSPSTLAYEQYF.

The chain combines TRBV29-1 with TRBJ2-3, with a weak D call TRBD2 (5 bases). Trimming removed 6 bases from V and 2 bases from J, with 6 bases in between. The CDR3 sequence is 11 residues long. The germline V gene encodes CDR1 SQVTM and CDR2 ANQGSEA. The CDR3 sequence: CSVGDTDTQYF. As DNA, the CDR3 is TGCAGCGTGGGAGACACAGATACGCAGTATTTT.

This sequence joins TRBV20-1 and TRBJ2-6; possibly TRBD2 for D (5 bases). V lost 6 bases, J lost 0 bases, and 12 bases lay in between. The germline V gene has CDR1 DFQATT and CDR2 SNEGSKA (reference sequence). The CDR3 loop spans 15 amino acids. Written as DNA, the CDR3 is TGCAGTGCCGCCTCCCGGGACTCTGGGGCCAACGTCCTGACTTTC. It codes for CSAASRDSGANVLTF.

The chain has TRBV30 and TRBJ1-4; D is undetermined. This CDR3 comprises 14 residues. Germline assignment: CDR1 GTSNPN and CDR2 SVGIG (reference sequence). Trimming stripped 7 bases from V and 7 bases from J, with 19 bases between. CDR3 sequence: CAYKASLGSEKLFF. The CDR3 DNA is TGTGCCTACAAAGCCAGCCTCGGGAGTGAAAAACTGTTTTTT. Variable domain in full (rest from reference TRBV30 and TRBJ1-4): SQTIHQWPATLVQPVGSPLSLECTVEGTSNPNLYWYRQAAGRGLQLLFYSVGIGQISSEVPQNLSASRPQDRQFILSSKKLLLSDSGFYLCAYKASLGSEKLFFGSGTQLSVL.

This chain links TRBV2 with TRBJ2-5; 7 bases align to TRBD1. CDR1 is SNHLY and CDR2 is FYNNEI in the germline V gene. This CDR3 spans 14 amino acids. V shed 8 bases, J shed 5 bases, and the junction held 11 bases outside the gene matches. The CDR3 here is CASVIDRAQETQYF. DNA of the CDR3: TGTGCCAGCGTAATCGACAGGGCCCAGGAGACCCAGTACTTC.

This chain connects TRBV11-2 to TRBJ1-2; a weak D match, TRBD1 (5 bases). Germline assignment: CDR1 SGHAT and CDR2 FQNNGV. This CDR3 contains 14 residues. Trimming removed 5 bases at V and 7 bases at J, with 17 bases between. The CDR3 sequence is CASSQAGIVGGYTF. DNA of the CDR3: TGTGCCAGCAGCCAGGCAGGGATTGTCGGTGGCTACACCTTC.

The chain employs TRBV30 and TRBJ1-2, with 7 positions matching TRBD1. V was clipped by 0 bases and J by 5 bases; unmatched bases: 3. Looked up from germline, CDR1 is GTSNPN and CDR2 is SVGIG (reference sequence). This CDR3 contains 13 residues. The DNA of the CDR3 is TGTGCCTGGAGTGTGAAACAGGGGTATGGCTACACCTTC. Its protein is CAWSVKQGYGYTF.

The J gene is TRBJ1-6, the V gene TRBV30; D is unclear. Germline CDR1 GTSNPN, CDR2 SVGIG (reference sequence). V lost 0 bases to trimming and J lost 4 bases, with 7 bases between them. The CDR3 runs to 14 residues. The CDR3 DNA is TGTGCCTGGAGTGTGGCGGGGTATAATTCACCCCTCCACTTT. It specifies CAWSVAGYNSPLHF.

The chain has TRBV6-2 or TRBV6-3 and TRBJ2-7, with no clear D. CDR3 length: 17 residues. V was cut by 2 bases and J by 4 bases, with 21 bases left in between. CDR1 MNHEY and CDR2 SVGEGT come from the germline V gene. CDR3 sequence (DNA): TGTGCCAGCAGTTACCGACCATCGGGCAGGCCCCTTTACGAGCAGTACTTC. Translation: CASSYRPSGRPLYEQYF.

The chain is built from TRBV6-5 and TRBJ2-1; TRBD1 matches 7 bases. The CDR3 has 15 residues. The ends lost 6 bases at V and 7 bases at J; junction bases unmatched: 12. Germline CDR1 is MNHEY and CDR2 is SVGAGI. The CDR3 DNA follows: TGTGCCAGCAGGGCCGGGACAGCTTCAAGGAATGAGCAGTTCTTC. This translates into CASRAGTASRNEQFF.

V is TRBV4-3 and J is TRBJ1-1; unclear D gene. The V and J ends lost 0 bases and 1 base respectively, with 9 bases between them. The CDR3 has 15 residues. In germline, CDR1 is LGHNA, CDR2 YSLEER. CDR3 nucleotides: TGCGCCAGCAGCCAAGATGGGCCAACGAACACTGAAGCTTTCTTT. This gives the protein CASSQDGPTNTEAFF.

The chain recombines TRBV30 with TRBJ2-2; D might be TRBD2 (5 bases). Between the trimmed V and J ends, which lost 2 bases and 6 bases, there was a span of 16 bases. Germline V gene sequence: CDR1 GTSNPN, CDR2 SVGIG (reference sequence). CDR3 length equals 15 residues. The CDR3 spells CAWSWRRGGPGELFF. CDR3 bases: TGTGCCTGGAGTTGGAGACGAGGAGGCCCCGGGGAGCTGTTTTTT.

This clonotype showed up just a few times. CDR3 in DNA: TGTGCCTGGAAAGGGAACACTGAAGCTTTCTTT. This codes for CAWKGNTEAFF. The V call is TRBV30, the J call TRBJ1-1, with no clear D. V lost 4 bases to trimming and J lost 1 base, with 4 bases between them. The CDR3 totals 11 residues. CDR1 is GTSNPN, CDR2 SVGIG, per germline (reference sequence).

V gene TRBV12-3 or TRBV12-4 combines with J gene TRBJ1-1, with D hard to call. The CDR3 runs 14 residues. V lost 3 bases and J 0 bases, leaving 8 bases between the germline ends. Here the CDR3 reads CASSFTAMNTEAFF. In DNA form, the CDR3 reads TGTGCCAGCAGTTTCACAGCGATGAACACTGAAGCTTTCTTT.

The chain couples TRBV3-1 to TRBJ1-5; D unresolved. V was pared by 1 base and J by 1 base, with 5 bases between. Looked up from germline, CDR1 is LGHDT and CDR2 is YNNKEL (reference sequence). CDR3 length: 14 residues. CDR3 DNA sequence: TGTGCCAGCAGCCAAGTCCCGAGCAATCAGCCCCAGCATTTT. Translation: CASSQVPSNQPQHF.